A selection of T cell receptor beta chains follows, all from one sample in a study of shared clonotypes between healthy human individuals. TCRdb keeps only in-frame clones here, not all; method: immunoSEQ multiplex PCR. The sample holds 950,000 to 1,100,000 clones, under 80% seen once. Material for sequencing was memory CD4+ T cells sorted from blood. The receptors shown here come from a man aged 18 to 30 in good health. The CDR3 runs from the conserved cysteine through the conserved F or W. The D gene is left open where the match is weak. Expanded clones get a size class; other rows say once, few or many, or leave the size out.

clone size: -
V gene: TRBV2
J gene: TRBJ2-7
D gene: -
CDR3 protein: CASSLPTDINEQYF
CDR3 DNA: TGTGCCAGCAGCTTACCGACAGACATTAACGAGCAGTACTTC

clone size: -
V gene: TRBV30
J gene: TRBJ2-3
D gene: -
CDR3 protein: CATRDLSTDTQYF
CDR3 DNA: TGTGCCACCCGGGACCTAAGCACAGATACGCAGTATTTT

clone size: -
V gene: TRBV10-3
J gene: TRBJ2-1
D gene: -
CDR3 protein: CAISASHGNEQFF
CDR3 DNA: TGTGCCATCAGTGCCTCACATGGGAATGAGCAGTTCTTC

clone size: once
V gene: TRBV28
J gene: TRBJ2-7
D gene: -
CDR3 protein: CASSSRYEQYF
CDR3 DNA: TGTGCCAGCAGTTCTCGCTACGAGCAGTACTTC

clone size: -
V gene: TRBV2
J gene: TRBJ2-7
D gene: TRBD2
CDR3 protein: CASSERRLAGGSYEQYF
CDR3 DNA: TGTGCCAGCAGTGAAAGGAGACTAGCGGGGGGTTCCTACGAGCAGTACTTC

clone size: few
V gene: TRBV7-9
J gene: TRBJ1-6
D gene: -
CDR3 protein: CASSLASPYYNSPLHF
CDR3 DNA: TGTGCCAGCAGCTTAGCGAGCCCTTACTATAATTCACCCCTCCACTTT

clone size: -
V gene: TRBV7-2
J gene: TRBJ1-2
D gene: TRBD1
CDR3 protein: CASSPGGDGYTF
CDR3 DNA: TGTGCCAGCAGCCCAGGGGGGGATGGCTACACCTTC

clone size: -
V gene: TRBV5-1
J gene: TRBJ2-7
D gene: TRBD2
CDR3 protein: CASSVGLAGAYEQYF
CDR3 DNA: TGCGCCAGCAGCGTGGGACTAGCGGGAGCCTACGAGCAGTACTTC

clone size: -
V gene: TRBV5-1
J gene: TRBJ1-3
D gene: -
CDR3 protein: CASSPDRPGNTIYF
CDR3 DNA: TGCGCCAGCAGCCCTGACAGGCCGGGAAACACCATATATTTT

clone size: -
V gene: TRBV7-9
J gene: TRBJ2-7
D gene: -
CDR3 protein: CASSFSGAYEQYF
CDR3 DNA: TGTGCCAGCAGCTTCTCTGGGGCCTACGAGCAGTACTTC

clone size: -
V gene: TRBV6-6
J gene: TRBJ1-2
D gene: TRBD1
CDR3 protein: CASSYLGQGMNGYTF
CDR3 DNA: TGTGCCAGCAGTTACCTGGGACAGGGTATGAATGGCTACACCTTC

clone size: -
V gene: TRBV7-2
J gene: TRBJ2-7
D gene: -
CDR3 protein: CASSFRVASSYEQYF
CDR3 DNA: TGTGCCAGCAGCTTCAGGGTGGCGAGCTCCTACGAGCAGTACTTC

clone size: -
V gene: TRBV23-1
J gene: TRBJ1-5
D gene: -
CDR3 protein: CASSQLTGPWQPQHF
CDR3 DNA: TGCGCCAGCAGTCAACTAACAGGTCCGTGGCAGCCCCAGCATTTT

clone size: once
V gene: TRBV18
J gene: TRBJ2-1
D gene: -
CDR3 protein: CASLRREFLNEQFF
CDR3 DNA: TGTGCCAGCCTTAGGAGGGAGTTTCTCAATGAGCAGTTCTTC

clone size: -
V gene: TRBV2
J gene: TRBJ1-1
D gene: -
CDR3 protein: CASSEAGGMTEAFF
CDR3 DNA: TGTGCCAGCAGTGAAGCAGGAGGAATGACTGAAGCTTTCTTT

clone size: -
V gene: TRBV28
J gene: TRBJ1-2
D gene: -
CDR3 protein: CASSPGAGYGYTF
CDR3 DNA: TGTGCCAGCAGCCCCGGCGCGGGATATGGCTACACCTTC

clone size: -
V gene: TRBV11-2
J gene: TRBJ2-5
D gene: -
CDR3 protein: CASTTGILKPAGETQYF
CDR3 DNA: TGTGCCAGCACAACCGGGATCCTAAAACCTGCTGGGGAGACCCAGTACTTC

clone size: few
V gene: TRBV19
J gene: TRBJ2-7
D gene: -
CDR3 protein: CASSMAPPHEQYF
CDR3 DNA: TGTGCCAGTAGTATGGCTCCTCCGCACGAGCAGTACTTC

clone size: few
V gene: TRBV5-1
J gene: TRBJ1-1
D gene: -
CDR3 protein: CASSLEGPGKNTEAFF
CDR3 DNA: TGCGCCAGCAGCTTGGAAGGTCCAGGGAAGAACACTGAAGCTTTCTTT

clone size: -
V gene: TRBV25-1
J gene: TRBJ2-7
D gene: -
CDR3 protein: CASSEQGYEQYF
CDR3 DNA: TGTGCCAGCAGTGAACAGGGCTACGAGCAGTACTTC

clone size: -
V gene: TRBV5-4
J gene: TRBJ2-7
D gene: -
CDR3 protein: CASSLDYGEQYF
CDR3 DNA: TGTGCCAGCAGCTTGGATTACGGTGAGCAGTACTTC

clone size: -
V gene: TRBV7-9
J gene: TRBJ2-1
D gene: TRBD2
CDR3 protein: CASSLGVTGGPLGNEQFF
CDR3 DNA: TGTGCCAGCAGCTTAGGAGTCACGGGAGGACCTCTGGGGAATGAGCAGTTCTTC

clone size: -
V gene: TRBV5-1
J gene: TRBJ2-1
D gene: -
CDR3 protein: CASSLGGSYNEQFF
CDR3 DNA: TGCGCCAGCAGCTTAGGGGGCTCCTACAATGAGCAGTTCTTC